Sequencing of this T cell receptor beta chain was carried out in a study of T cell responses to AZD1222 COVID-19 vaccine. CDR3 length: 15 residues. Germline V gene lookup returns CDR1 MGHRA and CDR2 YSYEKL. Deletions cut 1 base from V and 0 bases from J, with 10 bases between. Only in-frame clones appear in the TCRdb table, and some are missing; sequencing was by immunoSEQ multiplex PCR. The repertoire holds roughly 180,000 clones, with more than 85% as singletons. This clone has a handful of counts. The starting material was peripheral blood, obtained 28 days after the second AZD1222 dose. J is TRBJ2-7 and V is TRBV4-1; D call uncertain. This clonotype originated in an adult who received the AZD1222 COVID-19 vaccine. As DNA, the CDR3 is TGCGCCAGCAGCCAAGGTTGGGATAACTCCTACGAGCAGTACTTC. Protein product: CASSQGWDNSYEQYF.